This T cell receptor beta chain was sequenced for a study of beta chain features in type 1 diabetes. The study's findings and limits: TCRB CDR3s from Type 1 diabetes patients were moderately but significantly shorter in all four CD4+ subsets. The naive, central memory and Treg TCRB repertoires looked more alike in patients than they did in healthy donors.

This clone appeared a few times. As yet, its antigen is unknown. J was trimmed by 9 bases and V by 3 bases; bases with no gene match: 11. Germline CDR1 reads LNHDA; CDR2 reads SQIVND (reference sequence). The CDR3 consists of 16 residues. Every bit of the isolated RNA underwent reverse transcription, so sequencing read expressed TCRB transcripts. The data were produced by immunoSEQ multiplex PCR, yet TCRdb's version contains in-frame clones alone and is incomplete. The sample yields more than 250,000 clones, 20% seen once. V gene TRBV19 combines with J gene TRBJ2-1; 10 bases align to TRBD2. The clonotype comes from a woman aged 40 to 50 with type 1 diabetes. The sequenced material came from naive CD4+ T cells from blood. CDR3 bases: TGTGCCAGTAGTATTGGTCCCGGGACTAGCGTGGGTGAGCAGTTCTTC. Its translation: CASSIGPGTSVGEQFF. Variable domain in full (rest from reference TRBV19 and TRBJ2-1): DGGITQSPKYLFRKEGQNVTLSCEQNLNHDAMYWYRQDPGQGLRLIYYSQIVNDFQKGDIAEGYSVSREKKESFPLTVTSAQKNPTAFYLCASSIGPGTSVGEQFFGPGTRLTVL.